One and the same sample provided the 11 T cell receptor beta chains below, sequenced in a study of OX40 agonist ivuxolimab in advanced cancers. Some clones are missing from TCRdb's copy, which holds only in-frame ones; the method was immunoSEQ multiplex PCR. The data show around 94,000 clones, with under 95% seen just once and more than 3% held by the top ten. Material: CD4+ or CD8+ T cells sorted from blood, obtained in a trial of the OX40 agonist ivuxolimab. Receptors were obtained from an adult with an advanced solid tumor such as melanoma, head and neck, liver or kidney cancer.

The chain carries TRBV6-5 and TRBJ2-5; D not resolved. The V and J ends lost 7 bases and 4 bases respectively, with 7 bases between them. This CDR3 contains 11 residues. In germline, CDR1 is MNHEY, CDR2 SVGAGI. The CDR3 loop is CASTLGETQYF. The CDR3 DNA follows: TGTGCCAGCACCCTGGGAGAGACCCAGTACTTC.

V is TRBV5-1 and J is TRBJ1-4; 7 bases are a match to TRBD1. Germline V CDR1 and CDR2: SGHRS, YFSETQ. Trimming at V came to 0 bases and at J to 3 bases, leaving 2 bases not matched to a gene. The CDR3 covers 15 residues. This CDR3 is CASSLARGSNEKLFF. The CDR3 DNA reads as TGCGCCAGCAGCTTGGCCAGGGGGTCTAATGAAAAACTGTTTTTT.

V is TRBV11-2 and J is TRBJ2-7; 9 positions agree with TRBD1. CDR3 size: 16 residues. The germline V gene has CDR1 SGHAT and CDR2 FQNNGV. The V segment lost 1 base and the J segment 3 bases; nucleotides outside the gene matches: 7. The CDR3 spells CASSLGPGQGFYEQYF. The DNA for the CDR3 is TGTGCCAGCAGCTTAGGACCGGGACAGGGCTTCTACGAGCAGTACTTC.

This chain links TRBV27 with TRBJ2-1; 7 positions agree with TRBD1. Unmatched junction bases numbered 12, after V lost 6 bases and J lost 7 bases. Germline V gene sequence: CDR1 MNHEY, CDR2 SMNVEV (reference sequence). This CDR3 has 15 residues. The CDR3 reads CASSLGTGVRNEQFF. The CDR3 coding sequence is TGTGCCAGCAGCCTAGGAACAGGGGTTCGGAATGAGCAGTTCTTC.

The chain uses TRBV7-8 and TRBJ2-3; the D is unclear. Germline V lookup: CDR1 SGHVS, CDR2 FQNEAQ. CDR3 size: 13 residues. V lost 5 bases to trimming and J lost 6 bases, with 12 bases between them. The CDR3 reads CASSGAGSDTQYF. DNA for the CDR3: TGTGCCAGCAGCGGAGCCGGGTCTGATACGCAGTATTTT.

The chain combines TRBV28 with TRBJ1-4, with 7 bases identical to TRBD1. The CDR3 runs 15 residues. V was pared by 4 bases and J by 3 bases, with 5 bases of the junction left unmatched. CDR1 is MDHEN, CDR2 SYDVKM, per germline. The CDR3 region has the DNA TGTGCCAGCAGTTCCGCGGGACAGCCTAATGAAAAACTGTTTTTT. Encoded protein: CASSSAGQPNEKLFF.

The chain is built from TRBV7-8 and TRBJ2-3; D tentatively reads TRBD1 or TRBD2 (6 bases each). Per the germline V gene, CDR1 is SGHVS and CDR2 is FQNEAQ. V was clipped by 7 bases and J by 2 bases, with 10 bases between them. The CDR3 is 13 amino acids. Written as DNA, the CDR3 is TGTGCCAGCAAAGGGGGGACCACAGATACGCAGTATTTT. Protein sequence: CASKGGTTDTQYF.

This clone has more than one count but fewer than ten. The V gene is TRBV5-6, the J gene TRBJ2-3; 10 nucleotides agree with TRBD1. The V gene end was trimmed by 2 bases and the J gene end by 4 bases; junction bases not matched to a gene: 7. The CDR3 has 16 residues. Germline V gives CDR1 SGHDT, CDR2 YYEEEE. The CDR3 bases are TGTGCCAGCAGCTTATCTGACAGGGGGCTTTCAGATACGCAGTATTTT. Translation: CASSLSDRGLSDTQYF.

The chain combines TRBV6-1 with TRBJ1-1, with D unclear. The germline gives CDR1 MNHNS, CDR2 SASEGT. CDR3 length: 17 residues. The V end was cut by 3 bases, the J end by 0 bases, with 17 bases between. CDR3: CASSEEDGTFMNTEAFF. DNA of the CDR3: TGTGCCAGCAGTGAGGAGGACGGCACATTTATGAACACTGAAGCTTTCTTT.

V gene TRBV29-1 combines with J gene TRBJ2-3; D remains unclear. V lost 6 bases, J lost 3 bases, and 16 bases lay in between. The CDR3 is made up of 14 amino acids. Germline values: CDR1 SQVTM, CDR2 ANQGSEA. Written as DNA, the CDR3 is TGCAGCGTCGACGGAACTGACTCGACAGATACGCAGTATTTT. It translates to CSVDGTDSTDTQYF.

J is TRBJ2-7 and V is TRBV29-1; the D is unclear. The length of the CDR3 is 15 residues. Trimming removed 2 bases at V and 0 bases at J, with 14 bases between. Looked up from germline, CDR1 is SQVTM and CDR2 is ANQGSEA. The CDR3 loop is CSVELMASTSYEQYF. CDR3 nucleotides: TGCAGCGTTGAATTGATGGCCTCAACCTCCTACGAGCAGTACTTC.